The clone carrying this T cell receptor beta chain was counted a few times. The antigen is unknown. A second about 7 to 12 cycle PCR used barcoded and J-beta primers. Each cDNA molecule carried a tag from a template-switch adaptor that contained 12 random nucleotides. One entry per CDR3 protein, called by TCRdb with MiXCR from the 5' RACE reads. The data show 700,000 or so distinct CDR3 sequences, over 20% seen once. The data belong to a study of blood T cells in healthy people across ages. General observations from the study: TCR beta diversity tracked closely with naive T cell percentage.

The length of the CDR3 is 17 residues. The V segment lost 3 bases and the J segment 5 bases; nucleotides outside the gene matches: 9. About 10 milliliters of peripheral blood were drawn from each donor. Researchers report isolating at least 6.5 million PBMCs per sample. Sequencing input: blood. The source is a man in his 70s in good health. The V gene is TRBV12-3 or TRBV12-4, the J gene TRBJ2-4; 11 nucleotides align to TRBD2. The CDR3 bases are TGTGCCAGCAGTTTTAGCCCCCTAGCGGGAGGCCAAAACATTCAGTACTTC. Amino acids: CASSFSPLAGGQNIQYF.